This entry concerns a single T cell receptor (beta chain). Its antigen is undetermined. This CDR3 comprises 11 residues. V lost 0 bases to trimming and J lost 6 bases, with 5 bases between them. Germline-derived CDR1 and CDR2 are GTSNPN and SVGIG (reference sequence). The entry originates in a study of T cells in localized non-small cell lung cancer. Sequencing was performed with immunoSEQ multiplex PCR; in TCRdb, only in-frame clones are kept and a portion is missing. The sample has about 33,000 clones; around four fifths are singletons. Findings and caveats of the study: In uninvolved adjacent lung, T cell clonality reached its highest value, exceeding tumor. Longer overall survival accompanied higher blood T cell density.

The material sequenced was peripheral blood, taken before any cancer treatment. J is TRBJ2-5 and V is TRBV30; D unresolved. This TCR derives from a male donor at least 60 years old with stage II squamous cell lung carcinoma. In nucleotides, the CDR3 is TGTGCCTGGAGTGTACTGCAGACCCAGTACTTC. Its protein is CAWSVLQTQYF. The complete variable domain, with remaining parts taken from reference TRBV30 and TRBJ2-5, reads SQTIHQWPATLVQPVGSPLSLECTVEGTSNPNLYWYRQAAGRGLQLLFYSVGIGQISSEVPQNLSASRPQDRQFILSSKKLLLSDSGFYLCAWSVLQTQYFGPGTRLLVL.